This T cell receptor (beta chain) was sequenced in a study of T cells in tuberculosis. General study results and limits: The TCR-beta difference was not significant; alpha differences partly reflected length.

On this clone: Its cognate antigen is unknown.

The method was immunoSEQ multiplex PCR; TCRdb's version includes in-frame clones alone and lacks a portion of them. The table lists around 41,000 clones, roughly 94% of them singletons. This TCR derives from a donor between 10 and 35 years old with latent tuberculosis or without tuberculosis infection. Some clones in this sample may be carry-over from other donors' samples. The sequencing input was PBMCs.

CDR3 sequence: CASSEDTGINTEAFF. The CDR3 bases are TGTGCCAGCAGTGAAGATACGGGGATAAACACTGAAGCTTTCTTT. V gene TRBV6-1 combines with J gene TRBJ1-1; the D is unclear. Trimming pared 1 base from V and 2 bases from J, leaving 11 bases between. The CDR3 has 15 amino acids. Germline-derived CDR1 and CDR2 are MNHNS and SASEGT.